These 28 T cell receptor beta chains were sequenced from one sample in a study of response to subunit inactivated influenza vaccine. TCRdb processed the RT-PCR reads anew with MiXCR; each CDR3 protein has one entry. The repertoire holds around 580,000 distinct CDR3 sequences, with around 13% as singletons. Sequenced here: PBMCs from blood, sampled 11 to 12 days after vaccination. Receptors originate from a man over 45 who received an inactivated influenza vaccine.

CDR3 bases: TGTGCCAGCAGAAGACCGGGACTGCACTCTGGGGCCAACGTCCTGACTTTC. Translated: CASRRPGLHSGANVLTF. The chain links TRBV6-2 or TRBV6-3 to TRBJ2-6, with D perhaps matching TRBD2 (6 bases). This CDR3 is 17 amino acids long. The V and J ends lost 6 bases and 0 bases respectively, with 15 bases between them. The germline gives CDR1 MNHEY, CDR2 SVGEGT.

This chain uses TRBV6-1 with TRBJ1-6; D is unresolved. V dropped 11 bases and J dropped 0 bases, with 8 bases sitting between them. CDR1 and CDR2 from the germline V gene are MNHNS and SASEGT. The CDR3 is 13 residues long. DNA of the CDR3: TGTGCCGGGCGTAGCTCCTATAATTCACCCCTCCACTTT. Translation gives CAGRSSYNSPLHF.

This chain joins TRBV20-1 and TRBJ2-7; D gene unclear. Deletions cut 1 base from V and 0 bases from J, with 13 bases between. CDR1 and CDR2 from the germline V gene are DFQATT and SNEGSKA (reference sequence). The CDR3 length is 15 residues. CDR3 sequence: CSARVPERPSYEQYF. DNA of the CDR3: TGCAGTGCTAGAGTCCCCGAACGTCCCTCCTACGAGCAGTACTTC.

The chain recombines TRBV4-1 with TRBJ1-5; D call uncertain. Trimming took off 2 bases at V and 0 bases at J, with 8 bases between the two ends. The germline V gene has CDR1 MGHRA and CDR2 YSYEKL. CDR3 size: 15 residues. Here the CDR3 DNA reads TGCGCCAGCAGCCAATCTGAGTATAGCAATCAGCCCCAGCATTTT. This encodes CASSQSEYSNQPQHF.

In this sample, this clonotype turned up many times. The gene calls are TRBV7-2 and TRBJ2-1; 7 bases are a match to TRBD2. The V gene end was trimmed by 5 bases and the J gene end by 6 bases; junction bases not matched to a gene: 7. The CDR3 extends over 14 amino acids. The germline CDR1 and CDR2 sequences are SGHTA and FQGNSA. This CDR3 reads CASSPTAGINEQFF. The CDR3 DNA is TGTGCCAGCAGCCCCACAGCGGGAATCAATGAGCAGTTCTTC.

This clonotype was counted only a few times. The V gene is TRBV11-2, the J gene TRBJ1-1, with no clear D. The CDR3 is 12 residues long. V shed 6 bases and J shed 5 bases, with 10 bases lying between them. Germline V gives CDR1 SGHAT, CDR2 FQNNGV. The CDR3 spells CASSSGWTEAFF. The CDR3 DNA follows: TGTGCCAGCAGTTCCGGTTGGACTGAAGCTTTCTTT.

This chain uses TRBV2 with TRBJ2-3; the D gene is possibly TRBD1 (6 bases). The CDR3 is made up of 14 amino acids. V was cut by 3 bases and J by 6 bases, with 13 bases left in between. Germline lookup yields CDR1 SNHLY and CDR2 FYNNEI. This CDR3 reads CASSDVGASDTQYF. The CDR3 region has the DNA TGTGCCAGCAGTGATGTGGGGGCGTCTGATACGCAGTATTTT. Drawing the rest from reference TRBV2 and TRBJ2-3, the complete variable domain is EPEVTQTPSHQVTQMGQEVILRCVPISNHLYFYWYRQILGQKVEFLVSFYNNEISEKSEIFDDQFSVERPDGSNFTLKIRSTKLEDSAMYFCASSDVGASDTQYFGPGTRLTVL.

In this sample, this clonotype turned up a few times. This sequence joins TRBV11-2 and TRBJ2-5; D is unresolved. There are 15 residues in the CDR3. Germline V lookup: CDR1 SGHAT, CDR2 FQNNGV. V lost 0 bases and J lost 1, with 9 bases in between. CDR3 nucleotide sequence: TGTGCCAGCAGCTTAGAATTTGCCAGCCAAGAGACCCAGTACTTC. Translation: CASSLEFASQETQYF.

This clonotype showed up just a few times. The V and J genes are TRBV9 and TRBJ2-3; 15 positions match TRBD2. The junction had 8 bases not matched to a gene; V was cut back by 0 bases and J by 6 bases. The CDR3 contains 18 residues. Germline loops: CDR1 SGDLS, CDR2 YYNGEE. CDR3: CASSVAAGLAGGRDTQYF. The CDR3 bases are TGTGCCAGCAGCGTAGCCGCGGGACTAGCGGGAGGAAGGGATACGCAGTATTTT. Using reference TRBV9 and TRBJ2-3 for the parts outside the CDR3, the full variable domain is DSGVTQTPKHLITATGQRVTLRCSPRSGDLSVYWYQQSLDQGLQFLIQYYNGEERAKGNILERFSAQQFPDLHSELNLSSLELGDSALYFCASSVAAGLAGGRDTQYFGPGTRLTVL.

The CDR3 DNA is TGTGCCAGCAGGATAACAACTGAAGCTTTCTTT. Amino acids: CASRITTEAFF. The rearrangement joins TRBV7-2 to TRBJ1-1; no firm D call. Germline values: CDR1 SGHTA, CDR2 FQGNSA. CDR3 size: 11 residues. V was cut by 6 bases and J by 5 bases, with 7 bases left in between.

This clonotype was counted at least ten times. The chain is built from TRBV7-2 and TRBJ2-5, with 7 bases matching TRBD1. Trimming at V came to 1 base and at J to 1 base, leaving 9 bases not matched to a gene. CDR3 size: 17 residues. Germline CDR1 reads SGHTA; CDR2 reads FQGNSA. The CDR3 DNA follows: TGTGCCAGCAGCTTAGGCATCACTACAGGGGTCCAAGAGACCCAGTACTTC. Protein: CASSLGITTGVQETQYF.

J is TRBJ1-1 and V is TRBV9; D possibly corresponds to TRBD1 (5 bases). This CDR3 contains 12 residues. The V end was cut by 3 bases, the J end by 5 bases, with 8 bases between. CDR1 SGDLS and CDR2 YYNGEE come from the germline V gene. The CDR3 DNA reads as TGTGCCAGCAGCGGCCACAGGACTGAAGCTTTCTTT. It specifies CASSGHRTEAFF.

The V and J genes are TRBV5-1 and TRBJ1-1, with D perhaps TRBD1 (5 bases). V was trimmed by 4 bases and J by 5 bases, leaving 15 bases between them. Germline CDR1 and CDR2: SGHRS and YFSETQ. The CDR3 has 14 residues. The CDR3 spells CASSPGTPRTEAFF. The CDR3 DNA reads as TGCGCCAGCAGCCCCGGGACTCCCAGAACTGAAGCTTTCTTT.

The V gene is TRBV10-2, the J gene TRBJ2-3, with TRBD1 as a possible D gene (6 bases). Germline loops: CDR1 WSHSY, CDR2 SAAADI. Trimming pared 6 bases from V and 3 bases from J, leaving 13 bases between. The CDR3 covers 14 residues. The CDR3 DNA sequence: TGCGCCAGCAGACACAGGGCACGGACAGATACGCAGTATTTT. It specifies CASRHRARTDTQYF.

The chain is built from TRBV29-1 and TRBJ2-1; no clear D gene. Germline loops: CDR1 SQVTM, CDR2 ANQGSEA. Trimming stripped 7 bases from V and 3 bases from J, with 7 bases between. This CDR3 spans 11 amino acids. The CDR3 region has the DNA TGCAGCGCCCAGTACTACAATGAGCAGTTCTTC. This gives the protein CSAQYYNEQFF.

This clonotype was seen at least ten times. The CDR3 sequence: CASSLVIGWGEKLFF. The DNA of the CDR3 is TGTGCCAGCAGCTTAGTCATCGGTTGGGGTGAAAAACTGTTTTTT. This rearrangement joins TRBV7-2 to TRBJ1-4, with no clear D. Per germline, CDR1 SGHTA and CDR2 FQGNSA. The V gene lost 1 base and the J gene lost 7 bases, with 13 bases spanning the gap. The CDR3 contains 15 residues.

In this sample, this clonotype turned up a few times. V is TRBV7-2 and J is TRBJ2-1; D remains unclear. Germline V CDR1 and CDR2: SGHTA, FQGNSA. CDR3 size: 15 residues. V lost 5 bases to trimming and J lost 4 bases, with 15 bases between them. CDR3 residues: CASSDGRVRYNEQFF. CDR3 sequence (DNA): TGTGCCAGCAGCGACGGTCGGGTCAGGTACAATGAGCAGTTCTTC.

V is TRBV29-1 and J is TRBJ2-5, with 12 bases that match TRBD2. The CDR3 extends over 17 amino acids. J was trimmed by 5 bases and V by 6 bases; bases with no gene match: 16. The germline V gene encodes CDR1 SQVTM and CDR2 ANQGSEA. The CDR3: CSVTGELTSGRRETQYF. The CDR3 bases are TGCAGCGTCACAGGGGAACTGACTAGCGGGAGACGTGAGACCCAGTACTTC.

This sequence joins TRBV20-1 and TRBJ2-7; D gene uncertain. V was clipped by 1 base and J by 10 bases, with 14 bases between them. Germline CDR1 reads DFQATT; CDR2 reads SNEGSKA (reference sequence). The CDR3 runs 12 residues. The CDR3 reads CSARVIKNTQYF. The CDR3 nucleotides read TGCAGTGCTAGAGTGATAAAAAACACCCAGTACTTC.

This clonotype was seen only a few times. This chain joins TRBV20-1 and TRBJ1-1, with unresolved D. V was trimmed by 3 bases and J by 6 bases, leaving 5 bases between them. Per germline, CDR1 DFQATT and CDR2 SNEGSKA (reference sequence). This CDR3 is 10 amino acids long. The CDR3 nucleotides are TGCAGTGCTAGTGAACCTGAAGCTTTCTTT. As protein: CSASEPEAFF.

This clonotype was seen more than once but under ten times. This rearrangement joins TRBV5-5 to TRBJ1-5; the match to TRBD1 covers 8 bases. Germline CDR1 SGHKS, CDR2 YYEKEE (reference sequence). There are 16 residues in the CDR3. The trim removed 5 bases at V and 0 bases at J, leaving 7 bases unmatched. The CDR3 nucleotides are TGTGCCAGCAGTTATGGACAGGGATATAGCAATCAGCCCCAGCATTTT. This gives the protein CASSYGQGYSNQPQHF.

This clonotype has a handful of counts. The V gene is TRBV28, the J gene TRBJ2-3; 9 bases align to TRBD1. The V gene's germline CDR1 is MDHEN and CDR2 SYDVKM. This CDR3 has 15 amino acids. J was trimmed by 0 bases and V by 6 bases; bases with no gene match: 4. This chain's CDR3 is CASRDGQGSTDTQYF. Here the CDR3 DNA reads TGTGCCAGCAGGGACGGACAGGGGAGCACAGATACGCAGTATTTT.

The chain carries TRBV6-5 and TRBJ2-7; no firm D call. The CDR3 runs 13 residues. Germline assignment: CDR1 MNHEY and CDR2 SVGAGI. Between the trimmed V and J ends, which lost 1 base and 5 bases, there was a span of 9 bases. In nucleotides, the CDR3 is TGTGCCAGCAGTTACTTGAAGTCAGACGAGCAGTACTTC. This gives the protein CASSYLKSDEQYF.

This sequence joins TRBV29-1 and TRBJ2-1; D possibly matches TRBD1 or TRBD2 (5 bases each). The CDR3 runs to 13 residues. Germline V gene sequence: CDR1 SQVTM, CDR2 ANQGSEA. The germline V and J ends were trimmed by 0 bases and 11 bases, with 14 bases remaining between them. The CDR3 is CSVEDLAGAQQFF. As DNA, the CDR3 is TGCAGCGTTGAAGACCTAGCCGGGGCTCAGCAGTTCTTC.

A few counts support this clonotype. The genes are TRBV7-2 and TRBJ1-6, with no clear D. The length of the CDR3 is 16 residues. Germline V gene data show CDR1 as SGHTA and CDR2 as FQGNSA. The V gene lost 2 bases and the J gene lost 3 bases, with 11 bases spanning the gap. The CDR3 nucleotides are TGTGCCAGCAGCTTATCCGTGACCATCTATAATTCACCCCTCCACTTT. As protein: CASSLSVTIYNSPLHF.

This clonotype was recorded a few times. The chain carries TRBV10-3 and TRBJ1-1, with D perhaps matching TRBD1 (6 bases). The length of the CDR3 is 14 residues. V lost 4 bases and J lost 1, with 10 bases in between. The germline gives CDR1 ENHRY, CDR2 SYGVKD. As DNA, the CDR3 is TGTGCCATCAGTGCAGGGGCGAAGAACACTGAAGCTTTCTTT. This sequence encodes CAISAGAKNTEAFF.

This sequence joins TRBV9 and TRBJ2-7, with TRBD1 matching over 8 bases. The CDR3 has 15 residues. The germline CDR1 and CDR2 sequences are SGDLS and YYNGEE. The trim removed 4 bases at V and 3 bases at J, leaving 9 bases unmatched. The CDR3 is CASSRQQGQDYEQYF. In nucleotides, the CDR3 is TGTGCCAGCAGCAGACAGCAGGGACAGGACTACGAGCAGTACTTC.

In its sample, this clonotype was seen many times. This chain uses TRBV9 with TRBJ2-2; the match to TRBD1 covers 7 bases. V shed 4 bases and J 1 base; nucleotides not matched to a gene: 4. This CDR3 is 15 amino acids long. Germline CDR1 SGDLS, CDR2 YYNGEE. CDR3 sequence: CASSPRTGNTGELFF. CDR3 coding DNA: TGTGCCAGCAGCCCCAGGACAGGGAACACCGGGGAGCTGTTTTTT.